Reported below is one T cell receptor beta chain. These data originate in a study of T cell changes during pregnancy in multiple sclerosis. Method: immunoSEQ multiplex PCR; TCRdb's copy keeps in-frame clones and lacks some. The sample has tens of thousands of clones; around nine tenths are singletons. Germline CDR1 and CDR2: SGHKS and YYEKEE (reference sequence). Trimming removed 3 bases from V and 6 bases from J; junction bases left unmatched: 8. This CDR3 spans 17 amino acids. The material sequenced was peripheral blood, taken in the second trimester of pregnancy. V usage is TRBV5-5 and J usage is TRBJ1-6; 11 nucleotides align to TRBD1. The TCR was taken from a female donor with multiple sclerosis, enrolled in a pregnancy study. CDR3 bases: TGTGCCAGCAGCTCAGCCCTAGGGACAGGGGGTAATTCACCCCTCCACTTT. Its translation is CASSSALGTGGNSPLHF.